The rows below give T cell receptor beta chains drawn from one sample of a study of blood T cell repertoires in COVID-19. TCRdb's copy holds only in-frame clones and misses some; the assay was immunoSEQ multiplex PCR. The sample lists over 100,000 clones; less than 85% were seen once. Sequencing was carried out using peripheral blood. The source of these receptors is a woman aged 55-69 years with acute or convalescent COVID-19. The CDR3 runs from the conserved cysteine through the conserved F or W. Each record gives: clone size, V gene, J gene, CDR3 length, D gene, CDR3 protein, CDR3 DNA. The D gene is left open where the match is weak. The size field is filled for only some rows; it gives once, few, many or a size class.

clone_size: -; v_call: TRBV7-9; j_call: TRBJ2-5; cdr3_length: 13; d_call: -; cdr3_aa: CASSLGGGETQYF; cdr3_nt: TGTGCCAGCAGCTTAGGAGGCGGAGAGACCCAGTACTTC
clone_size: -; v_call: TRBV2; j_call: TRBJ1-3; cdr3_length: 13; d_call: -; cdr3_aa: CARSRVAGNTIYF; cdr3_nt: TGTGCCAGATCAAGGGTAGCGGGAAACACCATATATTTT
clone_size: -; v_call: TRBV7-9; j_call: TRBJ2-3; cdr3_length: 15; d_call: -; cdr3_aa: CASSSTRAWTDTQYF; cdr3_nt: TGTGCCAGCAGCTCAACTAGAGCCTGGACAGATACGCAGTATTTT
clone_size: -; v_call: TRBV12-3/TRBV12-4; j_call: TRBJ1-2; cdr3_length: 13; d_call: -; cdr3_aa: CASSLSRREGYTF; cdr3_nt: TGTGCCAGCAGTTTAAGCAGGCGGGAAGGCTACACCTTC
clone_size: -; v_call: TRBV6-5; j_call: TRBJ1-1; cdr3_length: 14; d_call: TRBD1; cdr3_aa: CASSYGTVNTEAFF; cdr3_nt: TGTGCCAGCAGTTACGGGACAGTGAACACTGAAGCTTTCTTT
clone_size: -; v_call: TRBV12-5; j_call: TRBJ1-1; cdr3_length: 13; d_call: -; cdr3_aa: CASGGILNTEAFF; cdr3_nt: TGTGCTAGTGGCGGGATCTTGAACACTGAAGCTTTCTTT
clone_size: few; v_call: TRBV5-1; j_call: TRBJ2-5; cdr3_length: 13; d_call: -; cdr3_aa: CASSYSLQETQYF; cdr3_nt: TGCGCCAGCAGCTATAGCCTCCAAGAGACCCAGTACTTC
clone_size: -; v_call: TRBV19; j_call: TRBJ2-3; cdr3_length: 15; d_call: TRBD2; cdr3_aa: CASKSRGSITDTQYF; cdr3_nt: TGTGCCAGTAAATCGCGGGGGTCAATCACAGATACGCAGTATTTT
clone_size: -; v_call: TRBV6-2/TRBV6-3; j_call: TRBJ1-1; cdr3_length: 16; d_call: -; cdr3_aa: CASSYSRTMENTEAFF; cdr3_nt: TGTGCCAGCAGTTACTCTCGGACTATGGAAAACACTGAAGCTTTCTTT
clone_size: -; v_call: TRBV19; j_call: TRBJ2-5; cdr3_length: 15; d_call: TRBD1; cdr3_aa: CASRGGQGKRETQYF; cdr3_nt: TGTGCCAGTAGGGGGGGACAGGGGAAGAGAGAGACCCAGTACTTC
clone_size: -; v_call: TRBV7-9; j_call: TRBJ1-1; cdr3_length: 11; d_call: -; cdr3_aa: CASSLQGEAFF; cdr3_nt: TGTGCCAGCAGCTTACAGGGTGAAGCTTTCTTT
clone_size: few; v_call: TRBV19; j_call: TRBJ1-6; cdr3_length: 15; d_call: -; cdr3_aa: CASKFTSPYNSPLHF; cdr3_nt: TGTGCCAGTAAATTTACTAGCCCCTATAATTCACCCCTCCACTTT
clone_size: -; v_call: TRBV24-1; j_call: TRBJ2-5; cdr3_length: 16; d_call: TRBD1; cdr3_aa: CATSDSDRDHQETQYF; cdr3_nt: TGTGCCACCAGTGACTCGGACAGGGATCACCAAGAGACCCAGTACTTC
clone_size: -; v_call: TRBV7-9; j_call: TRBJ1-4; cdr3_length: 15; d_call: -; cdr3_aa: CASSSPRHRNEKLFF; cdr3_nt: TGTGCCAGCAGCTCCCCGCGGCACCGGAATGAAAAACTGTTTTTT
clone_size: -; v_call: TRBV6-5; j_call: TRBJ2-7; cdr3_length: 14; d_call: TRBD1; cdr3_aa: CASTKGTGGYEQYF; cdr3_nt: TGTGCCAGCACCAAGGGGACAGGAGGCTACGAGCAGTACTTC
clone_size: -; v_call: TRBV29-1; j_call: TRBJ1-1; cdr3_length: 15; d_call: TRBD1; cdr3_aa: CSVERDSRMNTEAFF; cdr3_nt: TGCAGCGTTGAAAGGGACAGCCGCATGAACACTGAAGCTTTCTTT
clone_size: -; v_call: TRBV11-2; j_call: TRBJ1-6; cdr3_length: 15; d_call: TRBD1; cdr3_aa: CASRGSGQGNSPLHF; cdr3_nt: TGTGCCAGCAGGGGCTCGGGACAGGGGAATTCACCCCTCCACTTT
clone_size: -; v_call: TRBV27; j_call: TRBJ2-1; cdr3_length: 13; d_call: -; cdr3_aa: CASSYDVGGEQFF; cdr3_nt: TGTGCCAGCAGTTACGATGTGGGGGGTGAGCAGTTCTTC
clone_size: -; v_call: TRBV29-1; j_call: TRBJ2-1; cdr3_length: 13; d_call: TRBD2; cdr3_aa: CSVSGGSYNEQFF; cdr3_nt: TGCAGCGTCTCGGGGGGGTCCTACAATGAGCAGTTCTTC
clone_size: few; v_call: TRBV2; j_call: TRBJ1-5; cdr3_length: 15; d_call: TRBD1; cdr3_aa: CASSADRASNQPQHF; cdr3_nt: TGTGCCAGCAGTGCGGACAGGGCTAGCAATCAGCCCCAGCATTTT
clone_size: -; v_call: TRBV12-3/TRBV12-4; j_call: TRBJ1-2; cdr3_length: 11; d_call: -; cdr3_aa: CASTGFGGYTF; cdr3_nt: TGTGCCAGCACAGGGTTCGGTGGCTACACCTTC
clone_size: -; v_call: TRBV29-1; j_call: TRBJ2-2; cdr3_length: 13; d_call: -; cdr3_aa: CSVGTANTGELFF; cdr3_nt: TGCAGCGTTGGGACAGCGAACACCGGGGAGCTGTTTTTT
clone_size: once; v_call: TRBV11-1; j_call: TRBJ1-4; cdr3_length: 15; d_call: TRBD1; cdr3_aa: CASSFRQGVGEKLFF; cdr3_nt: TGTGCCAGCAGCTTTCGACAGGGGGTGGGTGAAAAACTGTTTTTT
clone_size: -; v_call: TRBV5-1; j_call: TRBJ2-2; cdr3_length: 14; d_call: TRBD1; cdr3_aa: CASSLDTGGRELFF; cdr3_nt: TGCGCCAGCAGCTTGGACACAGGGGGCCGGGAGCTGTTTTTT
clone_size: -; v_call: TRBV27; j_call: TRBJ2-3; cdr3_length: 15; d_call: -; cdr3_aa: CASSPFRASTDTQYF; cdr3_nt: TGTGCCAGCAGTCCATTTCGAGCTAGCACAGATACGCAGTATTTT
clone_size: -; v_call: TRBV5-5; j_call: TRBJ1-1; cdr3_length: 16; d_call: -; cdr3_aa: CASSTLHRGGGTEAFF; cdr3_nt: TGTGCCAGCAGCACCCTACATAGGGGGGGAGGAACTGAAGCTTTCTTT
clone_size: once; v_call: TRBV18; j_call: TRBJ1-3; cdr3_length: 15; d_call: -; cdr3_aa: CASSDINPSGNTIYF; cdr3_nt: TGTGCCAGCTCCGACATAAACCCCTCTGGAAACACCATATATTTT
clone_size: -; v_call: TRBV14; j_call: TRBJ1-4; cdr3_length: 16; d_call: -; cdr3_aa: CASSQLGRPSGEKLFF; cdr3_nt: TGTGCCAGCAGCCAACTCGGACGGCCCTCGGGAGAAAAACTGTTTTTT